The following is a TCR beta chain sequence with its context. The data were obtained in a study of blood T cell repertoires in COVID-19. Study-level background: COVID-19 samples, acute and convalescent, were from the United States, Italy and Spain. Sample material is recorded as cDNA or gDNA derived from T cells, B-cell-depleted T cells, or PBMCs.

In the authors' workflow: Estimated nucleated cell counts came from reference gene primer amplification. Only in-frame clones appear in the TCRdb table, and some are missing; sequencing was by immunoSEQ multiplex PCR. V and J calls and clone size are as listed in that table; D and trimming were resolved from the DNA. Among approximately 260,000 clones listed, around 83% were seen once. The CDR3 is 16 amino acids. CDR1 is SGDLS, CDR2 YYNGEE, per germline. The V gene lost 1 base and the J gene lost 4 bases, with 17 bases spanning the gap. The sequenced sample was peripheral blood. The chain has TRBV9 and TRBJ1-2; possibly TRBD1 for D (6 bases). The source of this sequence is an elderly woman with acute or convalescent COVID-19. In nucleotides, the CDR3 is TGTGCCAGCAGCGTATTTCCCCGACAGGATATCTATGGCTACACCTTC. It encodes CASSVFPRQDIYGYTF.